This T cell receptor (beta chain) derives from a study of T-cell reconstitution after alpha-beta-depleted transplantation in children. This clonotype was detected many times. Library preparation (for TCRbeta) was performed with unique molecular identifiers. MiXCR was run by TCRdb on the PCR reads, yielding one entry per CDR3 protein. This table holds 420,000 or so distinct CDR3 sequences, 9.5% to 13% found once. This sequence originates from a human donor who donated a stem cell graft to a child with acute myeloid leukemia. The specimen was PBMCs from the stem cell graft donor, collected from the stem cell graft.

CDR3 loop: CASSFGTAYNSPLHF. The CDR3 nucleotides are TGCGCCAGCAGCTTCGGGACAGCCTATAATTCACCCCTCCACTTT. The V call is TRBV5-1, the J call TRBJ1-6; 7 bases match TRBD1. The germline V gene encodes CDR1 SGHRS and CDR2 YFSETQ. The CDR3 is 15 residues long. V was clipped by 2 bases and J by 2 bases; unmatched bases: 1.